This passage covers 7 T cell receptor beta chains from one sample sequenced in a study of early T cells in non-severe SARS-CoV-2 infection (dated by TCRdb to about 2021). Library method: 5' RACE. Reads for this sample came from a NextSeq 500. TCRdb passed the public sequencing reads through fastp at Q25 and MiXCR, retaining productive beta sequences. Each record represents a unique CDR3 protein, reported with the most common genes and DNA among its rows. The sample table records more than 60,000 distinct CDR3 sequences; under 15% of these occur just once. Of the sample, about 8.3% is held by the ten largest clones. Sequencing was performed on whole blood. The origin of the receptors is an adult who was a healthcare worker with PCR-confirmed SARS-CoV-2 infection or an uninfected control (not recorded which).

This chain links TRBV29-1 with TRBJ1-6; weak D call: TRBD1 (6 bases). CDR3 length: 17 residues. Deletions cut 7 bases from V and 5 bases from J, with 24 bases between. Per germline, CDR1 SQVTM and CDR2 ANQGSEA. DNA of the CDR3: TGCAGCGCCCAGGCAGGGGAAGTTGAGTGGGATAATTCACCCCTCCACTTT. Its translation: CSAQAGEVEWDNSPLHF.

Ten or more counts support this clonotype. The rearrangement joins TRBV7-2 to TRBJ2-1; TRBD2 matches at 13 bases. This CDR3 is built from 15 residues. From germline, CDR1 is SGHTA and CDR2 FQGNSA. V lost 5 bases and J lost 4; bases outside the gene matches: 2. The CDR3 DNA sequence: TGTGCCAGCAGCCAGACTAGCGGGAGGTACAATGAGCAGTTCTTC. This codes for CASSQTSGRYNEQFF.

This clonotype was found many times. The chain carries TRBV10-3 and TRBJ2-1; D is ambiguous. V lost 2 bases and J lost 2, with 13 bases in between. CDR1 and CDR2 from the germline V gene are ENHRY and SYGVKD. The CDR3 covers 16 residues. CDR3 nucleotides: TGTGCCATCAGTGAGGAAGATTATTGGGCCTACAATGAGCAGTTCTTC. Its translation: CAISEEDYWAYNEQFF.

V is TRBV28 and J is TRBJ2-1; 7 nucleotides match TRBD2. The junction had 10 bases not matched to a gene; V was cut back by 7 bases and J by 4 bases. This CDR3 has 15 residues. Germline lookup yields CDR1 MDHEN and CDR2 SYDVKM. The CDR3 DNA reads TGTGCCAGCACCCAAGCTAGCGGAACTTACAATGAGCAGTTCTTC. Translation: CASTQASGTYNEQFF. Complete variable domain (other parts from reference TRBV28 and TRBJ2-1): DVKVTQSSRYLVKRTGEKVFLECVQDMDHENMFWYRQDPGLGLRLIYFSYDVKMKEKGDIPEGYSVSREKKERFSLILESASTNQTSMYLCASTQASGTYNEQFFGPGTRLTVL.

This clonotype was detected once. This chain joins TRBV6-2 or TRBV6-3 and TRBJ2-3; possibly TRBD2 for D (6 bases). Germline V gene lookup returns CDR1 MNHEY and CDR2 SVGEGT. V lost 2 bases and J lost 5, with 11 bases in between. The CDR3 is 14 residues long. CDR3 amino acids: CASSYGVSGDTQYF. In nucleotides, the CDR3 is TGTGCCAGCAGTTACGGGGTTAGCGGAGATACGCAGTATTTT.

The sample holds a few counts of this clonotype. CDR3 sequence reads: CSAPPIAKNIQYF. The CDR3 DNA is TGCAGTGCCCCCCCGATAGCCAAAAACATTCAGTACTTC. V and J are TRBV20-1 and TRBJ2-4; D remains unclear. CDR1 DFQATT and CDR2 SNEGSKA come from the germline V gene (reference sequence). The CDR3 has 13 residues. V was clipped by 6 bases and J by 0 bases, with 9 bases between them.

The chain couples TRBV25-1 to TRBJ1-4; the D gene is possibly TRBD1 (6 bases). The CDR3 has 13 amino acids. CDR1 and CDR2 from the germline V gene are MGHDK and SYGVNS. V lost 5 bases, J lost 7 bases, and 11 bases lay in between. In DNA, the CDR3 is TGTGCCAGCAGTCCCACAGGGAGTGAAAAACTGTTTTTT. Its protein is CASSPTGSEKLFF.